This T cell receptor (beta chain) was sequenced in a study of T-cell reconstitution after alpha-beta-depleted transplantation in children. Study-level results: T cells produced anew were the main source of T-cell counts and diversity one year after transplant. After transplant, high TCRbeta diversity at day 60 in some patients arose from surviving recipient T cells and thymic progenitors. About two months after transplant, alpha-beta T cells reportedly came from several hundred expanded graft clones.

The library targeted TCRbeta and was prepared with unique molecular identifiers. TCRdb re-analysed the PCR reads in MiXCR, keeping a single row per CDR3 protein. Of some 110,000 distinct CDR3 sequences detected, about a tenth appear once; the ten largest clones hold less than 45%. Germline CDR1 and CDR2: MGHDK and SYGVNS. The V segment lost 9 bases and the J segment 8 bases; nucleotides outside the gene matches: 10. The CDR3 consists of 14 residues. With regard to this clonotype: Its antigen is as yet unknown.

Specimen: PBMCs, collected before TCRalphabeta/CD19-depleted stem cell transplant. This sequence was found in a boy between 2 and 10 years old with acute lymphoblastic leukemia, due to receive a stem cell transplant. V and J are TRBV25-1 and TRBJ2-1; 10 bases are a match to TRBD2. The CDR3 here is CARQLAGRGDEQFF. CDR3 bases: TGTGCCAGACAACTAGCGGGACGAGGGGATGAGCAGTTCTTC. Full variable domain (remainder filled in from reference TRBV25-1 and TRBJ2-1): EADIYQTPRYLVIGTGKKITLECSQTMGHDKMYWYQQDPGMELHLIHYSYGVNSTEKGDLSSESTVSRIRTEHFPLTLESARPSHTSQYLCARQLAGRGDEQFFGPGTRLTVL.